This T cell receptor beta chain was identified during a study of Ad26.COV2.S vaccination and SARS-CoV-2 variants. Study background: Recipients of Ad26.COV2.S got it intramuscularly, once or twice 56 days apart. Study findings and constraints: The TCR-based breadth and depth measures might underestimate overall T cell responses.

Notes on this clone: No antigen is known for it.

Germline V lookup: CDR1 SGDLS, CDR2 YYNGEE. V lost 2 bases and J lost 4, with 18 bases in between. There are 16 residues in the CDR3. Treatment described: approximately 18 received Ad26.COV2.S at low or high dose, single or two shots; 5 received placebo; per-sample allocation not given. Sampling happened 63 days after the first vaccine or placebo injection. The administered vaccine (an Ad26 vector) expressed Wuhan-strain SARS-CoV-2 spike. The method was immunoSEQ multiplex PCR; TCRdb's version includes in-frame clones alone and lacks a portion of them. The top ten hold less than 15% of the sample, which has hundreds of thousands of clones, 90% seen once.

The material sequenced was peripheral blood, taken in a trial of Ad26.COV2.S vaccine versus placebo. The source of this sequence is a person between 18 and 65 years old who received the Ad26.COV2.S COVID-19 vaccine or a placebo. V gene TRBV9 combines with J gene TRBJ2-5; the D gene is possibly TRBD2 (6 bases). CDR3 loop: CASSVRDSEDGETQYF. CDR3 in DNA: TGTGCCAGCAGCGTCCGGGACTCCGAGGACGGAGAGACCCAGTACTTC.